One sample yielded the 28 T cell receptor beta chains listed below, sequenced in a study of blood T cell repertoires in COVID-19 (TCRdb year 2020). The library was built by means of the immunoSEQ multiplex PCR assay. TCRdb took over this immuneACCESS table, retaining in-frame rearrangements with V and J assigned. Such tables are incomplete; in checked studies, under half of the missing clones stem from an unresolved V gene, and the remainder is unexplained. The sample table holds around 250,000 clones, of which roughly nine tenths were seen once. The ten largest clonotypes hold more than 1% of the sample. The specimen sequenced was PBMCs or T cells enriched from blood (not recorded which). The receptors come from a human donor in a cohort exposed to, infected with or recovered from COVID-19 (not recorded which). The donor label of this sample is uncertain.

J is TRBJ1-2 and V is TRBV10-3; 8 nucleotides line up with TRBD1. The CDR3 runs 13 residues. The J segment lost 3 bases and the V segment lost 9 bases, leaving 6 bases of the junction unmatched. Germline values: CDR1 ENHRY, CDR2 SYGVKD. CDR3 region: CAITGQDHYGYTF. CDR3 nucleotide sequence: TGTGCCATTACGGGACAGGACCACTATGGCTACACCTTC.

The chain links TRBV29-1 to TRBJ2-5; 9 bases align to TRBD1. The germline CDR1 and CDR2 sequences are SQVTM and ANQGSEA. The CDR3 is 13 residues long. The V and J ends lost 2 bases and 5 bases, in that order; junction bases with no gene match: 3. The CDR3: CSVETGGGETQYF. Written as DNA, the CDR3 is TGCAGCGTTGAAACAGGGGGCGGTGAGACCCAGTACTTC.

V usage is TRBV29-1 and J usage is TRBJ2-2, with D maybe TRBD1 (6 bases). V dropped 7 bases and J dropped 2 bases, with 14 bases sitting between them. Germline V gene data show CDR1 as SQVTM and CDR2 as ANQGSEA. CDR3 length equals 14 residues. The CDR3 nucleotides are TGCAGCGCAGAATTGACAGGAAACACCGGGGAGCTGTTTTTT. It encodes CSAELTGNTGELFF.

The V call is TRBV3-1 (or the pseudogene TRBV3-2), the J call TRBJ1-3; D is undetermined. The CDR3 sequence is 15 residues long. Germline values: CDR1 LGHDT, CDR2 YNNKEL (reference sequence). Trimming removed 1 base at V and 0 bases at J, with 7 bases between. The CDR3 nucleotides are TGTGCCAGCAGCCAAGCAGGTTACTCTGGAAACACCATATATTTT. It yields the protein CASSQAGYSGNTIYF.

The V and J genes are TRBV16 and TRBJ1-1; 8 nucleotides line up with TRBD1. In germline, CDR1 is KGHSY, CDR2 FQNENV. This CDR3 has 14 amino acids. V trimming: 5 bases; J trimming: 6 bases; junction bases outside the gene matches: 8. The CDR3: CASSSRTGRPEAFF. In nucleotides, the CDR3 is TGTGCCAGCAGCTCCCGGACAGGGCGCCCTGAAGCTTTCTTT.

This clone was counted once. This chain connects TRBV7-8 to TRBJ2-1; 11 bases are a match to TRBD2. Trimming took 8 bases from V and 4 from J; bases not matched to a gene: 4. This CDR3 region has 14 residues. Per the germline V gene, CDR1 is SGHVS and CDR2 is FQNEAQ. CDR3 sequence (DNA): TGTGCCAGCCAGGGACTAGCGGTGTACAATGAGCAGTTCTTC. Its translation is CASQGLAVYNEQFF.

With regard to this clone: Other DNA sequences in this specimen translate into the identical CDR3. The genes are TRBV19 and TRBJ1-4; D possibly corresponds to TRBD1 (5 bases). This CDR3 contains 14 residues. Germline CDR1 reads LNHDA; CDR2 reads SQIVND (reference sequence). The V and J ends lost 6 bases and 0 bases respectively, with 8 bases between them. In DNA form, the CDR3 reads TGTGCCAGTAGAACAGGTGCAACTAATGAAAAACTGTTTTTT. This translates into CASRTGATNEKLFF.

The J gene is TRBJ2-5, the V gene TRBV5-5, with TRBD2 matching over 9 bases. Germline V CDR1 and CDR2: SGHKS, YYEKEE (reference sequence). With V trimmed by 0 bases and J by 2 bases, 5 bases remained unmatched. The CDR3 runs to 16 residues. Here the CDR3 DNA reads TGTGCCAGCAGCTTGGCGGCGGGGGGGATTCAAGAGACCCAGTACTTC. Translated, it gives CASSLAAGGIQETQYF.

A single count supports this clone. V and J are TRBV7-9 and TRBJ2-7; no clear D gene. Trimming took off 1 base at V and 2 bases at J, with 12 bases between the two ends. CDR1 and CDR2 (germline): SEHNR, FQNEAQ (reference sequence). The CDR3 has 15 residues. CDR3 nucleotide sequence: TGTGCCAGCAGCTTAGGGTTCGGGTTAACCTACGAGCAGTACTTC. Protein product: CASSLGFGLTYEQYF.

The chain couples TRBV7-3 to TRBJ1-1, with TRBD1 matching over 7 bases. V dropped 5 bases and J dropped 3; count of bases not matched to a gene: 3. The CDR3 length is 13 residues. CDR1 is SGHTA, CDR2 FQGTGA, per germline. The CDR3 loop is CASSPGGHTEAFF. The DNA of the CDR3 is TGTGCCAGCAGCCCAGGGGGGCACACTGAAGCTTTCTTT.

The rearrangement joins TRBV12-3 or TRBV12-4 to TRBJ2-2; D is undetermined. This CDR3 has 13 amino acids. Between the trimmed V and J ends, which lost 4 bases and 6 bases, there was a span of 9 bases. CDR3 sequence reads: CASSSELAGELFF. CDR3 in DNA: TGTGCCAGCAGTTCGGAGTTGGCCGGGGAGCTGTTTTTT.

As concerns this clone: This sample includes further DNA sequences coding for the same CDR3. The CDR3 nucleotides read TGCGCCAGCAGCTTGAGCGCGAACACTGAAGCTTTCTTT. This codes for CASSLSANTEAFF. The rearrangement uses TRBV5-1 and TRBJ1-1; the D is unclear. Trimming took off 1 base at V and 1 base at J, with 5 bases between the two ends. CDR3 length: 13 residues. The germline V gene encodes CDR1 SGHRS and CDR2 YFSETQ.

The chain is built from TRBV21-1 and TRBJ2-1; no check of the table's D call, TRBD2, against the DNA was made. TRBV21-1 is described as a pseudogene. The CDR3 sequence is 18 residues long. CDR3 region: CASSNTGTSGGANNEQFF. CDR3 in DNA: TGTGCCAGCAGCAACACCGGGACTAGCGGGGGGGCGAACAATGAGCAGTTCTTC.

The CDR3, as DNA: TGCGCCAGCAGCCAACACTTCAATCAGCCCCAGCATTTT. It codes for CASSQHFNQPQHF. The chain has TRBV4-1 and TRBJ1-5; D ambiguous. CDR3 length equals 13 residues. Per germline, CDR1 MGHRA and CDR2 YSYEKL. Trimming stripped 2 bases from V and 3 bases from J, with 5 bases between.

The chain has TRBV7-9 and TRBJ2-1; TRBD2 agrees at 12 bases. V shed 5 bases and J 10 bases; nucleotides not matched to a gene: 9. Germline loops: CDR1 SEHNR, CDR2 FQNEAQ (reference sequence). The CDR3 covers 15 residues. CDR3 residues: CASSPRASGGGEQFF. CDR3 sequence (DNA): TGTGCCAGCAGCCCCAGGGCTAGCGGGGGGGGAGAGCAGTTCTTC. Supplemented by reference TRBV7-9 and TRBJ2-1, the full variable domain reads DTGVSQNPRHKITKRGQNVTFRCDPISEHNRLYWYRQTLGQGPEFLTYFQNEAQLEKSRLLSDRFSAERPKGSFSTLEIQRTEQGDSAMYLCASSPRASGGGEQFFGPGTRLTVL.

The genes are TRBV7-6 and TRBJ2-2, with TRBD1 identical over 9 bases. The germline V gene encodes CDR1 SGHVS and CDR2 FNYEAQ. There are 16 residues in the CDR3. The V and J ends lost 4 bases and 5 bases, in that order; junction bases with no gene match: 8. The DNA of the CDR3 is TGTGCCAGCAGCTCGAGACAGGGGGAGGGAACCGGGGAGCTGTTTTTT. Its protein product is CASSSRQGEGTGELFF.

V usage is TRBV12-3 or TRBV12-4 and J usage is TRBJ1-2; D call uncertain. This CDR3 contains 13 residues. V dropped 1 base and J dropped 3 bases, with 6 bases sitting between them. The CDR3 DNA reads as TGTGCCAGCAGTTTAGGGCAGGACTATGGCTACACCTTC. This translates into CASSLGQDYGYTF.

CDR3 nucleotide sequence: TGTGCCAGCAGTGAGGTCCGGGGGGCTGAGCCCCAGCATTTT. As protein: CASSEVRGAEPQHF. The gene calls are TRBV2 and TRBJ1-5; D is possibly TRBD1 (6 bases). CDR1 and CDR2 (germline): SNHLY, FYNNEI. Between the trimmed V and J ends, which lost 3 bases and 8 bases, there was a span of 14 bases. The CDR3 runs to 14 residues.

This clone was found once. The rearrangement joins TRBV7-6 to TRBJ2-4, with 7 bases identical to TRBD2. CDR3 length: 13 amino acids. Germline trimming cut 5 bases from V and 7 bases from J; bases unmatched to any gene: 5. From germline, CDR1 is SGHVS and CDR2 FNYEAQ. CDR3 DNA: TGTGCCAGCAGCGTCGGGACTATGAACATTCAGTACTTC. Encoded protein: CASSVGTMNIQYF.

The chain combines TRBV2 with TRBJ2-2; 10 nucleotides match TRBD2. V shed 1 base and J 13 bases; nucleotides not matched to a gene: 6. The CDR3 contains 14 residues. CDR1 and CDR2 from the germline V gene are SNHLY and FYNNEI. The CDR3, as DNA: TGTGCCAGCAGTGAAGTCCCAGCGGGGGGGCTGCTGTTTTTT. Protein product: CASSEVPAGGLLFF.

CDR3 nucleotides: TGTGCCAGCTCACCAAGGACAGGCTGGGGGAACACTGAAGCTTTCTTT. Protein: CASSPRTGWGNTEAFF. This rearrangement joins TRBV18 to TRBJ1-1, with TRBD1 matching over 7 bases. This CDR3 comprises 16 residues. The junction had 7 bases not matched to a gene; V was cut back by 2 bases and J by 1 base. Germline values: CDR1 KGHSH, CDR2 LQKENI.

This clone is a singleton in its sample. The chain joins TRBV11-1 to TRBJ1-1; 7 nucleotides agree with TRBD1. The CDR3 totals 15 residues. The germline V gene has CDR1 SGHAT and CDR2 FQDESV (reference sequence). The trim removed 1 base at V and 0 bases at J, leaving 2 bases unmatched. The CDR3 sequence: CASSLEGGMNTEAFF. DNA of the CDR3: TGTGCCAGCAGCTTAGAAGGGGGCATGAACACTGAAGCTTTCTTT. The variable domain in full, with the rest retrieved from reference TRBV11-1 and TRBJ1-1, is EAEVAQSPRYKITEKSQAVAFWCDPISGHATLYWYRQILGQGPELLVQFQDESVVDDSQLPKDRFSAERLKGVDSTLKIQPAELGDSAMYLCASSLEGGMNTEAFFGQGTRLTVV.

The V gene is TRBV4-1, the J gene TRBJ2-5; 9 positions agree with TRBD2. V gave up 6 bases and J gave up 4 bases; unmatched junction bases: 6. CDR1 and CDR2 from the germline V gene are MGHRA and YSYEKL. The CDR3 has 14 amino acids. This CDR3 is CASRGGGAPETQYF. CDR3 nucleotide sequence: TGCGCCAGCAGGGGCGGGGGGGCCCCAGAGACCCAGTACTTC.

This clone came up a few times. V gene TRBV4-2 combines with J gene TRBJ1-5; no reliable D call. The CDR3 is 15 residues long. CDR1 is LGHNA and CDR2 is YNFKEQ in the germline V gene. Trimming stripped 0 bases from V and 6 bases from J, with 12 bases between. CDR3 protein: CASSQEGRGSQPQHF. CDR3 coding DNA: TGTGCCAGCAGCCAAGAAGGTCGGGGTTCTCAGCCCCAGCATTTT.

This sequence joins TRBV11-2 and TRBJ2-3, with 9 nucleotides matching TRBD1. In germline, CDR1 is SGHAT, CDR2 FQNNGV. CDR3 length: 15 residues. V gave up 4 bases and J gave up 4 bases; unmatched junction bases: 6. CDR3 in DNA: TGTGCCAGCAGCTACGGACAGGGGTTATCAGATACGCAGTATTTT. Its protein product is CASSYGQGLSDTQYF.

The gene calls are TRBV25-1 and TRBJ1-4; maybe TRBD1 (5 bases). CDR3 length: 15 residues. Looked up from germline, CDR1 is MGHDK and CDR2 is SYGVNS. The germline V and J ends were trimmed by 6 bases and 4 bases, with 15 bases remaining between them. In DNA form, the CDR3 reads TGTGCCAGCAGAGATGACAGATTGTTTAATGAAAAACTGTTTTTT. Translation gives CASRDDRLFNEKLFF.

The CDR3 region has the DNA TGTGCCTGGAACACTTTAGCGGGGGGCACCACAGATACGCAGTATTTT. Its translation: CAWNTLAGGTTDTQYF. The chain is built from TRBV30 and TRBJ2-3; 10 bases match TRBD2. Trimming at V came to 4 bases and at J to 2 bases, leaving 9 bases not matched to a gene. Germline lookup yields CDR1 GTSNPN and CDR2 SVGIG (reference sequence). The CDR3 consists of 16 residues. Full variable domain (rest looked up from reference TRBV30 and TRBJ2-3): SQTIHQWPATLVQPVGSPLSLECTVEGTSNPNLYWYRQAAGRGLQLLFYSVGIGQISSEVPQNLSASRPQDRQFILSSKKLLLSDSGFYLCAWNTLAGGTTDTQYFGPGTRLTVL.

The chain couples TRBV11-2 to TRBJ1-5, with TRBD1 identical over 9 bases. The CDR3 covers 17 residues. Germline values: CDR1 SGHAT, CDR2 FQNNGV. V lost 3 bases, J lost 0 bases, and 6 bases stayed unmatched. CDR3 coding DNA: TGTGCCAGCAGCTTGGGACAGGGAGAGTATAGCAATCAGCCCCAGCATTTT. Protein sequence: CASSLGQGEYSNQPQHF.